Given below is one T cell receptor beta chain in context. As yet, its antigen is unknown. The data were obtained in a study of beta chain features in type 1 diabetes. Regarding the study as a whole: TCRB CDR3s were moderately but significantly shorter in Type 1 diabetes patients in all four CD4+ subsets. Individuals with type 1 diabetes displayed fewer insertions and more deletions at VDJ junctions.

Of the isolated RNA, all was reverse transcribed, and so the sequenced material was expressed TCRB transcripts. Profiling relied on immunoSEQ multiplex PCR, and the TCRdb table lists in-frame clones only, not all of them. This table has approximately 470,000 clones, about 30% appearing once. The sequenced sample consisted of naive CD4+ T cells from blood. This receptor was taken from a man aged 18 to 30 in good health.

The CDR3 sequence is CASSATPGQAPDQPQHF. CDR3 coding DNA: TGTGCCAGCAGCGCAACTCCGGGACAGGCGCCCGATCAGCCCCAGCATTTT. V usage is TRBV9 and J usage is TRBJ1-5; TRBD1 matches 8 bases. This CDR3 spans 17 amino acids. Trimming at V came to 3 bases and at J to 5 bases, leaving 13 bases not matched to a gene. The germline V gene has CDR1 SGDLS and CDR2 YYNGEE. The variable domain in full, completed from reference TRBV9 and TRBJ1-5, reads DSGVTQTPKHLITATGQRVTLRCSPRSGDLSVYWYQQSLDQGLQFLIQYYNGEERAKGNILERFSAQQFPDLHSELNLSSLELGDSALYFCASSATPGQAPDQPQHFGDGTRLSIL.